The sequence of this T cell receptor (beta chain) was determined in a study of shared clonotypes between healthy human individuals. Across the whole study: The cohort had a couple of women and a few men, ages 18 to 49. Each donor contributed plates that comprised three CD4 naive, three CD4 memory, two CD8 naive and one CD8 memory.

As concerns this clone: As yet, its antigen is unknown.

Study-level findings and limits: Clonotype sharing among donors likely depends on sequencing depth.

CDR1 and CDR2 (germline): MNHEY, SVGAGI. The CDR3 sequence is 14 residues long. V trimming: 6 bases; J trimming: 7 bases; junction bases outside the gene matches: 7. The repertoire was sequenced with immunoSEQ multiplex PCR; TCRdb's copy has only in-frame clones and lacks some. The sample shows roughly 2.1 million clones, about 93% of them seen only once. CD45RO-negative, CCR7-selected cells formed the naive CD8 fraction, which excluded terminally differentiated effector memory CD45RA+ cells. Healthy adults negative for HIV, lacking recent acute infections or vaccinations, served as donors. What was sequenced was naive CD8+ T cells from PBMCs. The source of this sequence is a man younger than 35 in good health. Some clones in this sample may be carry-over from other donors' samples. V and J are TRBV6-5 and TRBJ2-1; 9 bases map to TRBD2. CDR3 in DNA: TGTGCCAGCAGAAAAGCGGGAGGTAGGAATGAGCAGTTCTTC. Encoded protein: CASRKAGGRNEQFF.